This record concerns one T cell receptor beta chain sequence. The antigen is not known. At the DNA level, this CDR3 is encoded by other sequences in the same sample as well. This record belongs to a study of cytomegalovirus exposure and HLA in healthy donors. Study results and limitations: In vitro work confirmed that a few CMV-associated chains recognize CMV antigens. When a later analysis was performed, an Asian-associated ancestry cluster reportedly had fewer N-insertions than the roughly 670-donor mean. Immune exposure data for these donors was limited to CMV serostatus. As a later analysis showed, a missense DCLRE1C variant was linked to trimming of TCR beta V- and J-genes.

Trimming cost V 6 bases and J 5 bases; bases outside gene matches: 8. This CDR3 contains 14 residues. Germline CDR1 reads MNHEY; CDR2 reads SVGAGI. PCR involved 60 Vbeta and 13 Jbeta primers. Sequenced by immunoSEQ multiplex PCR; TCRdb stores in-frame clones only, minus some. The sample totals 190,000 or so clones; its top ten clones hold less than 0.85%. The clonotype originates from a boy aged 10-17 years in good health and CMV-seronegative. This rearrangement joins TRBV6-5 to TRBJ1-1; 8 nucleotides align to TRBD1. The sample taken for sequencing was PBMCs. As DNA, the CDR3 is TGTGCCAGCAGGAAGGACAGGGTAGGGACTGAAGCTTTCTTT. Translating it yields CASRKDRVGTEAFF.